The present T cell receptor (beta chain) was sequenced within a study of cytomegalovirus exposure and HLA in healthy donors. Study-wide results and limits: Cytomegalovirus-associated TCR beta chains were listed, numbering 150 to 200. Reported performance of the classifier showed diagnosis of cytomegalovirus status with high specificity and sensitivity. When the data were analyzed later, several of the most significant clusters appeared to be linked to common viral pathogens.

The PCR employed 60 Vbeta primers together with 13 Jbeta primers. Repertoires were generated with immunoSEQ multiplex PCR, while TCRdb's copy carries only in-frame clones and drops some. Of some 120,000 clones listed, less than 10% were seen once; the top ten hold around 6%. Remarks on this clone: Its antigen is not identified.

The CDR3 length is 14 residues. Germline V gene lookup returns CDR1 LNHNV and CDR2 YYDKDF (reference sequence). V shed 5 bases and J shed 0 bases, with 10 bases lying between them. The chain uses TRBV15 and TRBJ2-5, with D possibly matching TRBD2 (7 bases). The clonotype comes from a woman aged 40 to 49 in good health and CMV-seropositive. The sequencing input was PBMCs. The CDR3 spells CATSGGGDQETQYF. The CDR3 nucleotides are TGTGCCACCAGCGGCGGGGGCGACCAAGAGACCCAGTACTTC.